What follows are 21 T cell receptor beta chains derived from one specimen sequenced in a study of cytomegalovirus exposure and HLA in healthy donors. Assay used: immunoSEQ multiplex PCR; TCRdb lists only in-frame clones, some missing. In the table there are some 120,000 clones, about nine tenths of which are singletons. The sequenced material came from PBMCs. These receptors all come from a young man in good health and CMV-seronegative.

The rearrangement links TRBV6-1 to TRBJ2-1; D not certain. Germline V gene sequence: CDR1 MNHNS, CDR2 SASEGT. CDR3 length: 12 amino acids. Trimming shortened V by 3 bases and J by 8 bases, and 8 bases separated the two germline ends. CDR3 sequence (DNA): TGTGCCAGCAGTGACTACCTCGATGAGCAGTTCTTC. Translated, it gives CASSDYLDEQFF.

The chain couples TRBV27 to TRBJ2-2; D is possibly TRBD1 (5 bases). The CDR3 runs 16 residues. V was clipped by 0 bases and J by 4 bases, with 12 bases between them. The germline gives CDR1 MNHEY, CDR2 SMNVEV (reference sequence). The CDR3 region is CASSLSAGKSTGELFF. DNA for the CDR3: TGTGCCAGCAGTTTATCGGCAGGGAAGTCCACCGGGGAGCTGTTTTTT.

This clone was found a few times. The chain joins TRBV19 to TRBJ2-7, with TRBD2 as a possible D gene (5 bases). Germline assignment: CDR1 LNHDA and CDR2 SQIVND (reference sequence). The CDR3 sequence is 14 residues long. V lost 6 bases and J 6 bases, leaving 18 bases between the germline ends. CDR3 coding DNA: TGTGCCAGTAGGGAACAGTCGGGAACTATCGAGCAGTACTTC. Translated: CASREQSGTIEQYF.

The chain has TRBV6-5 and TRBJ1-4; D perhaps matches TRBD1 (6 bases). The CDR3 runs to 16 residues. Germline V gives CDR1 MNHEY, CDR2 SVGAGI. Between the trimmed V and J ends, which lost 2 bases and 4 bases, there was a span of 14 bases. Here the CDR3 DNA reads TGTGCCAGCAGTTACCGGAAGGGAGGGGGTAATGAAAAACTGTTTTTT. The encoded protein is CASSYRKGGGNEKLFF.

This chain uses TRBV5-1 with TRBJ2-1, with 7 nucleotides matching TRBD2. The germline V gene has CDR1 SGHRS and CDR2 YFSETQ. V was clipped by 6 bases and J by 0 bases; unmatched bases: 3. This CDR3 spans 14 amino acids. CDR3 residues: CASKERDSYNEQFF. For the CDR3, the DNA is TGCGCCAGCAAGGAGCGGGACTCCTACAATGAGCAGTTCTTC.

V usage is TRBV27 and J usage is TRBJ2-1; TRBD2 aligns across 7 bases. The V segment lost 6 bases and the J segment 7 bases; nucleotides outside the gene matches: 9. CDR1 MNHEY and CDR2 SMNVEV come from the germline V gene (reference sequence). CDR3 length: 14 amino acids. CDR3 DNA: TGTGCCAGCAGCCCGAAACTAGCGAGGAATGAGCAGTTCTTC. Its protein product is CASSPKLARNEQFF.

V and J are TRBV19 and TRBJ1-4, with unresolved D. The length of the CDR3 is 14 residues. The V gene lost 5 bases and the J gene lost 7 bases, with 14 bases spanning the gap. Germline V CDR1 and CDR2: LNHDA, SQIVND (reference sequence). CDR3 protein: CASSGAAIGEKLFF. CDR3 nucleotide sequence: TGTGCCAGTAGTGGCGCGGCGATAGGTGAAAAACTGTTTTTT.

This sequence joins TRBV11-2 and TRBJ2-1; 10 bases are a match to TRBD2. Looked up from germline, CDR1 is SGHAT and CDR2 is FQNNGV. This CDR3 region has 16 residues. J lost 9 bases, V lost 5 bases, and 13 bases had no gene match. The CDR3 DNA reads as TGTGCCAGCAGCCCGACGAATTTAGCGGGAGGCGGTGAGCAGTTCTTC. This codes for CASSPTNLAGGGEQFF. The full variable domain, with the rest looked up from reference TRBV11-2 and TRBJ2-1, is EAGVAQSPRYKIIEKRQSVAFWCNPISGHATLYWYQQILGQGPKLLIQFQNNGVVDDSQLPKDRFSAERLKGVDSTLKIQPAKLEDSAVYLCASSPTNLAGGGEQFFGPGTRLTVL.

This clone was seen more than once but under ten times. The CDR3 is CASISTGAKQETQYF. Written as DNA, the CDR3 is TGTGCCAGCATTAGTACAGGGGCCAAACAAGAGACCCAGTACTTC. The chain combines TRBV2 with TRBJ2-5; 7 positions agree with TRBD1. There are 15 residues in the CDR3. J was trimmed by 2 bases and V by 7 bases; bases with no gene match: 10. Germline CDR1 SNHLY, CDR2 FYNNEI.

The rearrangement links TRBV5-4 to TRBJ1-6; a possible D gene is TRBD1 (6 bases). Germline V gene lookup returns CDR1 SGHNT and CDR2 YYREEE (reference sequence). V lost 3 bases, J lost 6 bases, and 13 bases lay in between. This CDR3 spans 15 amino acids. The CDR3 region is CASSSGRTANSPLHF. For the CDR3, the DNA is TGTGCCAGCAGCTCCGGTCGGACAGCTAATTCACCCCTCCACTTT. Together with reference TRBV5-4 and TRBJ1-6, the CDR3 gives the full variable domain: ETGVTQSPTHLIKTRGQQVTLRCSSQSGHNTVSWYQQALGQGPQFIFQYYREEENGRGNFPPRFSGLQFPNYSSELNVNALELDDSALYLCASSSGRTANSPLHFGNGTRLTVT.

This clone was seen a handful of times. CDR3 in amino acids: CASSVDSGNEQFF. For the CDR3, the DNA is TGTGCCAGCAGCGTGGACTCGGGCAATGAGCAGTTCTTC. The chain combines TRBV7-9 with TRBJ2-1; TRBD2 is a possible D gene (5 bases). Germline values: CDR1 SEHNR, CDR2 FQNEAQ (reference sequence). Trimming took 5 bases from V and 6 from J, leaving 11 bases between them. The CDR3 runs to 13 residues.

J is TRBJ2-5 and V is TRBV7-2, with D possibly matching TRBD2 (6 bases). The length of the CDR3 is 13 residues. CDR1 SGHTA and CDR2 FQGNSA come from the germline V gene. V lost 3 bases to trimming and J lost 4 bases, with 9 bases between them. The CDR3 DNA reads TGTGCCAGCAGCTTTCCCGGGGGAGAGACCCAGTACTTC. Amino acid sequence: CASSFPGGETQYF.

The chain uses TRBV19 and TRBJ2-1, with D tentatively TRBD2 (5 bases). The CDR3 consists of 15 residues. The germline CDR1 and CDR2 sequences are LNHDA and SQIVND (reference sequence). Trimming took off 4 bases at V and 3 bases at J, with 13 bases between the two ends. The CDR3: CASSTQLVLYNEQFF. CDR3 DNA: TGTGCCAGTAGTACCCAACTAGTGCTCTACAATGAGCAGTTCTTC.

The chain carries TRBV30 and TRBJ2-1, with 14 bases that match TRBD2. The germline CDR1 and CDR2 sequences are GTSNPN and SVGIG (reference sequence). V was pared by 3 bases and J by 5 bases, with 3 bases of the junction left unmatched. CDR3 size: 15 residues. DNA of the CDR3: TGTGCCTGGAGGCCGGGACTAGCGGGAGACAATGAGCAGTTCTTC. Residues: CAWRPGLAGDNEQFF.

The V call is TRBV7-6, the J call TRBJ2-1; no definite D call. In germline, CDR1 is SGHVS, CDR2 FNYEAQ. The CDR3 covers 13 residues. The ends were cut back, 5 bases at V and 7 bases at J, with 12 bases in the middle. CDR3 bases: TGTGCCAGCAGCCCGCGAAATTTAAATGAGCAGTTCTTC. As protein: CASSPRNLNEQFF.

The rearrangement joins TRBV4-1 to TRBJ1-1; D is undetermined. This CDR3 contains 13 residues. The germline V gene encodes CDR1 MGHRA and CDR2 YSYEKL. V dropped 1 base and J dropped 7 bases, with 10 bases sitting between them. CDR3 coding DNA: TGCGCCAGCAGCCAAGTAGAGCCGATTGAAGCTTTCTTT. It codes for CASSQVEPIEAFF.

The rearrangement uses TRBV30 and TRBJ2-7; D possibly corresponds to TRBD2 (6 bases). CDR1 and CDR2 from the germline V gene are GTSNPN and SVGIG (reference sequence). CDR3 length: 13 amino acids. V was trimmed by 1 base and J by 1 base, leaving 8 bases between them. The CDR3 loop reads CAWSDGSSYEQYF. CDR3 DNA sequence: TGTGCCTGGAGTGACGGGAGTTCCTACGAGCAGTACTTC.

J is TRBJ2-1 and V is TRBV30, with TRBD2 matching over 10 bases. V lost 3 bases and J lost 7; bases outside the gene matches: 9. Germline CDR1 GTSNPN, CDR2 SVGIG (reference sequence). CDR3 length: 15 residues. CDR3 coding DNA: TGTGCCTGGAGGGATCTAGCGGGAGCGGGGAATGAGCAGTTCTTC. This encodes CAWRDLAGAGNEQFF.

This clone was seen once. The chain couples TRBV10-1 to TRBJ2-2, with TRBD1 identical over 7 bases. V shed 8 bases and J 0 bases; nucleotides not matched to a gene: 6. CDR3 length: 15 amino acids. From germline, CDR1 is WNHNN and CDR2 SYGVQD (reference sequence). The CDR3 loop is CASAAGTANTGELFF. CDR3 DNA sequence: TGCGCCAGCGCCGCCGGGACAGCGAACACCGGGGAGCTGTTTTTT.

The V gene is TRBV10-3, the J gene TRBJ1-5; 7 nucleotides agree with TRBD1. The germline CDR1 and CDR2 sequences are ENHRY and SYGVKD. Trimming cost V 4 bases and J 7 bases; bases outside gene matches: 7. The CDR3 extends over 14 amino acids. The CDR3 DNA reads as TGTGCCATCAGTGGGACAGGCTCAGGGCAGCCCCAGCATTTT. It encodes CAISGTGSGQPQHF.

The chain links TRBV18 to TRBJ1-1; maybe TRBD1 (6 bases). The length of the CDR3 is 14 residues. The germline V gene encodes CDR1 KGHSH and CDR2 LQKENI. V dropped 3 bases and J dropped 4 bases, with 12 bases sitting between them. The CDR3 loop reads CASSPAGQSTEAFF. In DNA, the CDR3 is TGTGCCAGCTCACCCGCTGGACAGAGCACTGAAGCTTTCTTT. Complete variable domain (other parts from reference TRBV18 and TRBJ1-1): NAGVMQNPRHLVRRRGQEARLRCSPMKGHSHVYWYRQLPEEGLKFMVYLQKENIIDESGMPKERFSAEFPKEGPSILRIQQVVRGDSAAYFCASSPAGQSTEAFFGQGTRLTVV.